Each of the 23 T cell receptor beta chains below was sequenced from the same sample in a study of OX40 agonist ivuxolimab in advanced cancers. TCRdb's copy holds only in-frame clones and misses some; the assay was immunoSEQ multiplex PCR. The profile shows about 67,000 clones, roughly 90% of them singletons. The sample consisted of CD4+ or CD8+ T cells sorted from blood, taken in a trial of the OX40 agonist ivuxolimab. The receptors were gathered from an adult with an advanced solid tumor such as melanoma, head and neck, liver or kidney cancer.

The chain couples TRBV7-9 to TRBJ1-1, with 10 nucleotides matching TRBD1. CDR1 is SEHNR, CDR2 FQNEAQ, per germline (reference sequence). This CDR3 comprises 16 residues. V lost 4 bases and J lost 2; bases outside the gene matches: 7. The CDR3 sequence is CASSSMGTGANTEAFF. In DNA form, the CDR3 reads TGTGCCAGCAGCTCAATGGGGACAGGGGCTAACACTGAAGCTTTCTTT.

The V and J genes are TRBV7-6 and TRBJ2-2, with D possibly called TRBD1 or TRBD2 (5 bases each). Germline lookup yields CDR1 SGHVS and CDR2 FNYEAQ. V was pared by 3 bases and J by 5 bases, with 13 bases between. CDR3 length equals 15 residues. The DNA for the CDR3 is TGTGCCAGCAGCTTGGGGGATGTTGGAACCGGGGAGCTGTTTTTT. Its translation: CASSLGDVGTGELFF. Together with reference TRBV7-6 and TRBJ2-2, the CDR3 gives the full variable domain: GAGVSQSPRYKVTKRGQDVALRCDPISGHVSLYWYRQALGQGPEFLTYFNYEAQQDKSGLPNDRFSAERPEGSISTLTIQRTEQRDSAMYRCASSLGDVGTGELFFGEGSRLTVL.

The V call is TRBV5-1, the J call TRBJ1-4; D possibly corresponds to TRBD1 (5 bases). The CDR3 runs 15 residues. Germline V lookup: CDR1 SGHRS, CDR2 YFSETQ. The V end was cut by 2 bases, the J end by 3 bases, with 11 bases between. CDR3 nucleotide sequence: TGCGCCAGCAGCTTACCGGGACCGCCTAATGAAAAACTGTTTTTT. This translates into CASSLPGPPNEKLFF.

The J gene is TRBJ2-5, the V gene TRBV5-5; 9 bases line up with TRBD1. This CDR3 has 17 amino acids. V dropped 3 bases and J dropped 6; count of bases not matched to a gene: 15. Germline assignment: CDR1 SGHKS and CDR2 YYEKEE (reference sequence). Here the CDR3 reads CASSWAGYRDRVKTQYF. The CDR3 nucleotides are TGTGCCAGCAGCTGGGCCGGGTATCGGGACAGGGTGAAGACCCAGTACTTC.

On this clone: The sample has other DNA sequences that encode this CDR3 too. V usage is TRBV11-2 and J usage is TRBJ2-1; D is undetermined. Germline V CDR1 and CDR2: SGHAT, FQNNGV. The CDR3 is made up of 14 amino acids. V was cut by 1 base and J by 1 base, with 5 bases left in between. The CDR3 region has the DNA TGTGCCAGCAGCTTAGGCGGATCCTACAATGAGCAGTTCTTC. Translating gives CASSLGGSYNEQFF.

The chain is built from TRBV27 and TRBJ2-1; D might be TRBD1 (5 bases). Germline V gene sequence: CDR1 MNHEY, CDR2 SMNVEV (reference sequence). The CDR3 has 14 amino acids. Trimming left V 7 bases short and J 5 bases short, with 15 bases between. In DNA form, the CDR3 reads TGTGCCAGCACCGGCCAGGGCATTAACAATGAGCAGTTCTTC. It encodes CASTGQGINNEQFF.

V usage is TRBV5-6 and J usage is TRBJ2-7; 8 bases agree with TRBD2. The CDR3 contains 17 residues. J gave up 1 base and V 1 base, and 10 bases lay outside the gene matches. Germline V gene lookup returns CDR1 SGHDT and CDR2 YYEEEE. Here the CDR3 DNA reads TGTGCCAGCAGCTTGAATTGGCTTGGGACTAGTTCCTACGAGCAGTACTTC. Translating it yields CASSLNWLGTSSYEQYF.

This clone appeared once. The chain couples TRBV18 to TRBJ2-3; D call uncertain. V lost 1 base to trimming and J lost 1 base, with 6 bases between them. Germline assignment: CDR1 KGHSH and CDR2 LQKENI. The CDR3 covers 14 residues. CDR3 nucleotides: TGTGCCAGCTCACCACGACACGGCACAGATACGCAGTATTTT. Amino acid sequence: CASSPRHGTDTQYF.

The chain couples TRBV6-1 to TRBJ2-6, with D possibly TRBD2 on 5 matching bases. V was cut by 6 bases and J by 4 bases, with 13 bases left in between. The CDR3 is 15 amino acids. Germline lookup yields CDR1 MNHNS and CDR2 SASEGT. CDR3 sequence reads: CASRDRGTGANVLTF. CDR3 sequence (DNA): TGTGCCAGCAGAGATCGGGGAACCGGGGCCAACGTCCTGACTTTC.

The chain combines TRBV5-8 with TRBJ1-2, with 10 bases matching TRBD1. Losses at the gene ends were 3 bases for V and 7 bases for J; bases not matched to a gene: 21. Looked up from germline, CDR1 is SGHTS and CDR2 is YDEGEE. This CDR3 region has 19 residues. The CDR3 nucleotides are TGTGCCAGCAGCTCACGAAAGGGACAGGGGACCCCTGCCGGAGGTGGCTACACCTTC. Translation gives CASSSRKGQGTPAGGGYTF.

The chain employs TRBV5-4 and TRBJ2-5; 9 bases align to TRBD2. Germline values: CDR1 SGHNT, CDR2 YYREEE (reference sequence). The CDR3 runs to 16 residues. Unmatched junction bases numbered 10, after V lost 2 bases and J lost 5 bases. The CDR3 spells CASSFDLAGVGETQYF. The CDR3 DNA is TGTGCCAGCAGCTTCGATTTAGCGGGAGTCGGTGAGACCCAGTACTTC.

V is TRBV6-1 and J is TRBJ1-5; D perhaps matches TRBD1 (5 bases). V lost 4 bases and J 2 bases, leaving 15 bases between the germline ends. CDR1 is MNHNS, CDR2 SASEGT, per germline. CDR3 length: 16 amino acids. The CDR3: CASSASRPRGNQPQHF. CDR3 nucleotide sequence: TGTGCCAGCAGTGCCAGTCGCCCCAGGGGCAATCAGCCCCAGCATTTT.

This sequence joins TRBV10-2 and TRBJ2-1; D may be TRBD1 or TRBD2 (5 bases each). Germline CDR1 WSHSY, CDR2 SAAADI. Deletions cut 8 bases from V and 4 bases from J, with 6 bases between. CDR3 size: 11 residues. The CDR3 DNA sequence: TGCGCCAGCGAGGGGTACAATGAGCAGTTCTTC. As protein: CASEGYNEQFF.

The V gene is TRBV28, the J gene TRBJ1-1, with D maybe TRBD1 (5 bases). Germline V gives CDR1 MDHEN, CDR2 SYDVKM. This CDR3 has 14 residues. The V gene lost 6 bases and the J gene lost 0 bases, with 11 bases spanning the gap. CDR3 DNA sequence: TGTGCCAGCAGCACCGCAGGGTTGAACACTGAAGCTTTCTTT. It translates to CASSTAGLNTEAFF.

This rearrangement joins TRBV2 to TRBJ2-5; D gene uncertain. V shed 6 bases and J shed 4 bases, with 12 bases lying between them. This CDR3 region has 13 residues. CDR1 is SNHLY and CDR2 is FYNNEI in the germline V gene. DNA of the CDR3: TGTGCCAGCAGCTGGAACGATAGAGAGACCCAGTACTTC. Residues: CASSWNDRETQYF.

The chain couples TRBV4-1 to TRBJ1-1; TRBD1 might be the D (5 bases). Germline-derived CDR1 and CDR2 are MGHRA and YSYEKL. The V gene lost 1 base and the J gene lost 6 bases, with 15 bases spanning the gap. This CDR3 spans 15 amino acids. CDR3 DNA sequence: TGCGCCAGCAGCCAAGGTTGGGGAGGGGACGCTGAAGCTTTCTTT. It is translated as CASSQGWGGDAEAFF.

The sample holds one count of this clone. The chain employs TRBV6-1 and TRBJ2-7; 9 bases line up with TRBD1. Unmatched junction bases numbered 7, after V lost 7 bases and J lost 3 bases. This CDR3 contains 14 residues. Germline V gene lookup returns CDR1 MNHNS and CDR2 SASEGT. In DNA, the CDR3 is TGTGCCAGCATCCCGGGACAGGGTAACTACGAGCAGTACTTC. It is translated as CASIPGQGNYEQYF.

This chain uses TRBV2 with TRBJ2-1; D tentatively fits TRBD1 or TRBD2 (6 bases each). CDR3 size: 14 residues. Per germline, CDR1 SNHLY and CDR2 FYNNEI. Deletions cut 3 bases from V and 4 bases from J, with 10 bases between. CDR3 DNA: TGTGCCAGCAGTGAGAGGGGGGTATACAATGAGCAGTTCTTC. This sequence encodes CASSERGVYNEQFF.

V and J are TRBV5-3 and TRBJ2-7; perhaps TRBD2 as D (5 bases). TRBV5-3 is labeled an ORF, and its function is uncertain. The CDR3 has 16 amino acids. V was clipped by 3 bases and J by 2 bases, with 18 bases between them. The CDR3 DNA sequence: TGTGCCAGAAGCTCGGACTCACCGAGGACCACCTACGAGCAGTACTTC. Translation gives CARSSDSPRTTYEQYF.

The rearrangement joins TRBV28 to TRBJ1-2; 7 bases are shared with TRBD1. Germline trimming cut 2 bases from V and 4 bases from J; bases unmatched to any gene: 10. This CDR3 region has 16 residues. The germline V gene has CDR1 MDHEN and CDR2 SYDVKM. The CDR3 loop is CASSLGFTAGGYGYTF. The CDR3 coding sequence is TGTGCCAGCAGTTTAGGCTTTACGGCAGGGGGCTATGGCTACACCTTC.

The gene calls are TRBV6-6 and TRBJ2-5; D ambiguous. Germline CDR1 MNHNY, CDR2 SVGAGI (reference sequence). Trimming removed 0 bases at V and 3 bases at J, with 5 bases between. The CDR3 has 13 residues. The CDR3 DNA is TGTGCCAGCAGTTACTCCGGCGAAGAGACCCAGTACTTC. Protein product: CASSYSGEETQYF.

The rearrangement joins TRBV7-2 to TRBJ2-3; D may be TRBD2 (6 bases). V was pared by 4 bases and J by 2 bases, with 13 bases between. Germline values: CDR1 SGHTA, CDR2 FQGNSA. The CDR3 sequence is 15 residues long. The CDR3 region is CASSSRLVNTDTQYF. In nucleotides, the CDR3 is TGTGCCAGCAGCTCCAGACTAGTTAACACAGATACGCAGTATTTT.

V gene TRBV28 combines with J gene TRBJ1-2, with D possibly being TRBD1 (6 bases). The CDR3 has 15 residues. V lost 4 bases and J lost 4, with 16 bases in between. Per the germline V gene, CDR1 is MDHEN and CDR2 is SYDVKM. The CDR3 nucleotides read TGTGCCAGCAGTTCTCCCGTAGACAGGTTCTATGGCTACACCTTC. It translates to CASSSPVDRFYGYTF.